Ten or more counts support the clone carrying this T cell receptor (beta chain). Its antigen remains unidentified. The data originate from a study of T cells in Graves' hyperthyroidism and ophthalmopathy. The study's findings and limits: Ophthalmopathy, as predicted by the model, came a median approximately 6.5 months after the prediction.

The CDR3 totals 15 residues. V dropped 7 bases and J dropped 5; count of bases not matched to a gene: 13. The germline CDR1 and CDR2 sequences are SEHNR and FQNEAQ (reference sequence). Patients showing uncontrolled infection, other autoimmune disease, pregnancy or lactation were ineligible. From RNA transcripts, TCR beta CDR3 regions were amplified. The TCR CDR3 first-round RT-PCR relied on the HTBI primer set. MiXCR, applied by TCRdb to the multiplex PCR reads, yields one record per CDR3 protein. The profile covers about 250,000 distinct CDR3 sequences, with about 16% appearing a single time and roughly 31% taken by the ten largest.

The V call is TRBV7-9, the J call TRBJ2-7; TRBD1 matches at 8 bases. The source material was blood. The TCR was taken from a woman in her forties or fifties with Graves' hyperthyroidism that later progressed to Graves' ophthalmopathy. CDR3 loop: CASISSAGGMNEQYF. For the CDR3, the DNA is TGTGCCAGCATTTCTTCGGCAGGGGGCATGAACGAGCAGTACTTC.